These 31 T cell receptor beta chains came from one sample sequenced in a study of blood T cell repertoires in COVID-19. Measured with immunoSEQ multiplex PCR; TCRdb has only the in-frame clones, and not every one. The data contain a few hundred thousand clones, roughly 80% of them singletons. The sequenced sample consisted of peripheral blood. The receptors derive from a woman younger than 30 with acute or convalescent COVID-19.

This clone appeared once. V gene TRBV5-4 combines with J gene TRBJ2-1; the D gene is possibly TRBD2 (5 bases). CDR1 and CDR2 (germline): SGHNT, YYREEE (reference sequence). V lost 1 base, J lost 9 bases, and 11 bases lay in between. This CDR3 is built from 13 residues. Here the CDR3 DNA reads TGTGCCAGCAGCTTGACCCTTAGCGCTGAGCAGTTCTTC. This translates into CASSLTLSAEQFF. Full variable domain (outside the CDR3, taken from reference TRBV5-4 and TRBJ2-1): ETGVTQSPTHLIKTRGQQVTLRCSSQSGHNTVSWYQQALGQGPQFIFQYYREEENGRGNFPPRFSGLQFPNYSSELNVNALELDDSALYLCASSLTLSAEQFFGPGTRLTVL.

The V gene is TRBV5-5, the J gene TRBJ1-4; tentatively, D is TRBD1 (6 bases). The CDR3 extends over 16 amino acids. The ends were cut back, 0 bases at V and 3 bases at J, with 12 bases in the middle. Germline values: CDR1 SGHKS, CDR2 YYEKEE (reference sequence). CDR3 DNA sequence: TGTGCCAGCAGCTTGGGACAGGCGACCCCTAATGAAAAACTGTTTTTT. Protein: CASSLGQATPNEKLFF.

This clone was observed a few times. V gene TRBV7-9 combines with J gene TRBJ2-7; D might be TRBD2 (6 bases). V shed 2 bases and J shed 7 bases, with 12 bases lying between them. The CDR3 loop spans 13 amino acids. CDR1 is SEHNR and CDR2 is FQNEAQ in the germline V gene (reference sequence). The CDR3 nucleotides read TGTGCCAGCAGCTTACTAGTCAGCGGGGAGCAGTACTTC. It encodes CASSLLVSGEQYF.

The rearrangement joins TRBV7-9 to TRBJ2-1; TRBD2 aligns across 8 bases. Trimming took 3 bases from V and 9 from J; bases not matched to a gene: 4. Looked up from germline, CDR1 is SEHNR and CDR2 is FQNEAQ (reference sequence). This CDR3 comprises 13 residues. The CDR3: CASSFSGSGEQFF. The DNA for the CDR3 is TGTGCCAGCAGCTTCAGCGGGAGTGGTGAGCAGTTCTTC.

The chain is built from TRBV6-4 and TRBJ2-1; 13 nucleotides align to TRBD2. Germline lookup yields CDR1 MRHNA and CDR2 SNTAGT. This CDR3 region has 14 residues. V lost 6 bases and J lost 8; bases outside the gene matches: 4. The CDR3, as DNA: TGTGCCAGCAGCGAAGGACTAGCGGGAGATGAGCAGTTCTTC. As protein: CASSEGLAGDEQFF.

Ten or more counts support this clone. This specimen includes other DNA sequences encoding the same CDR3. The chain recombines TRBV28 with TRBJ2-5, with TRBD2 matching over 8 bases. Trimming took 3 bases from V and 2 from J; bases not matched to a gene: 8. CDR1 is MDHEN, CDR2 SYDVKM, per germline. The CDR3 is 16 residues long. CDR3 loop: CASSFLASGLQETQYF. In DNA form, the CDR3 reads TGTGCCAGCAGTTTCTTGGCTAGCGGGTTGCAAGAGACCCAGTACTTC.

The V gene is TRBV11-2, the J gene TRBJ2-7; D remains unclear. Trimming removed 0 bases from V and 7 bases from J, with 16 bases in between. This CDR3 spans 15 amino acids. Per the germline V gene, CDR1 is SGHAT and CDR2 is FQNNGV. CDR3: CASSLDYSSDREQYF. CDR3 sequence (DNA): TGTGCCAGCAGCTTAGACTACTCCAGCGACCGAGAGCAGTACTTC.

The rearrangement joins TRBV7-9 to TRBJ2-7, with 8 bases identical to TRBD2. The junction had 1 base not matched to a gene; V was cut back by 11 bases and J by 4 bases. The CDR3 spans 10 residues. The V gene's germline CDR1 is SEHNR and CDR2 FQNEAQ (reference sequence). CDR3 protein: CAAGGYEQYF. In DNA form, the CDR3 reads TGTGCCGCGGGGGGATACGAGCAGTACTTC.

The CDR3 sequence is CASRVTWGTGHYNEQFF. As DNA, the CDR3 is TGTGCAAGTCGCGTTACCTGGGGGACAGGACACTACAATGAGCAGTTCTTC. V usage is TRBV12-2 and J usage is TRBJ2-1; TRBD1 is taken as the D call from the table, unchecked against the DNA. TRBV12-2 is flagged as a pseudogene. The CDR3 consists of 17 residues.

The rearrangement uses TRBV9 and TRBJ2-7, with D possibly TRBD2 on 5 matching bases. CDR3 length: 13 amino acids. Trimming took off 4 bases at V and 3 bases at J, with 11 bases between the two ends. Germline CDR1 reads SGDLS; CDR2 reads YYNGEE. Written as DNA, the CDR3 is TGTGCCAGCAGCCCCGGACTGGGCTACGAGCAGTACTTC. As protein: CASSPGLGYEQYF.

This clone appeared once. The rearrangement links TRBV28 to TRBJ1-1, with 8 nucleotides matching TRBD1. The germline V gene has CDR1 MDHEN and CDR2 SYDVKM. This CDR3 region has 15 residues. The trim removed 5 bases at V and 2 bases at J, leaving 7 bases unmatched. CDR3 bases: TGTGCCAGCAGTGCTGCGACAGGGGCAAACACTGAAGCTTTCTTT. Translating it yields CASSAATGANTEAFF.

The V call is TRBV6-5, the J call TRBJ2-1, with D tentatively TRBD2 (6 bases). V was cut by 8 bases and J by 1 base, with 15 bases left in between. CDR1 MNHEY and CDR2 SVGAGI come from the germline V gene. This CDR3 is built from 15 residues. CDR3 nucleotide sequence: TGTGCCAGCGAACAGCGGGCCGGATCCTACAATGAGCAGTTCTTC. This encodes CASEQRAGSYNEQFF.

The rearrangement links TRBV11-2 to TRBJ2-3, with 7 positions matching TRBD2. Looked up from germline, CDR1 is SGHAT and CDR2 is FQNNGV. J gave up 3 bases and V 2 bases, and 5 bases lay outside the gene matches. CDR3 length: 15 amino acids. Written as DNA, the CDR3 is TGTGCCAGCAGCTTACGAGCGGGGAGTACAGATACGCAGTATTTT. Encoded protein: CASSLRAGSTDTQYF.

The V and J genes are TRBV5-1 and TRBJ2-1, with 14 positions matching TRBD2. The trim removed 1 base at V and 2 bases at J, leaving 8 bases unmatched. CDR1 SGHRS and CDR2 YFSETQ come from the germline V gene. This CDR3 has 19 residues. The DNA for the CDR3 is TGCGCCAGCAGCTTGTGGGGACTAGCGGGAGATAGGACCTACAATGAGCAGTTCTTC. Protein: CASSLWGLAGDRTYNEQFF.

The chain combines TRBV25-1 with TRBJ2-7; 9 positions match TRBD1. Germline V CDR1 and CDR2: MGHDK, SYGVNS. The CDR3 consists of 16 residues. The trim removed 2 bases at V and 4 bases at J, leaving 9 bases unmatched. The CDR3 sequence is CASSENDRGSPYEQYF. As DNA, the CDR3 is TGTGCCAGCAGTGAAAACGACAGGGGGTCCCCTTACGAGCAGTACTTC.

The V and J genes are TRBV7-8 and TRBJ2-1, with D maybe TRBD1 (5 bases). Germline CDR1 SGHVS, CDR2 FQNEAQ. This CDR3 is 11 amino acids long. Trimming cost V 5 bases and J 7 bases, with 6 bases left between them. As DNA, the CDR3 is TGTGCCAGCAGCCCAGGGAATGAGCAGTTCTTC. Protein product: CASSPGNEQFF. Filled out from reference TRBV7-8 and TRBJ2-1, the complete variable domain reads GAGVSQSPRYKVAKRGQDVALRCDPISGHVSLFWYQQALGQGPEFLTYFQNEAQLDKSGLPSDRFFAERPEGSVSTLKIQRTQQEDSAVYLCASSPGNEQFFGPGTRLTVL.

This clone was seen only a few times. The chain employs TRBV29-1 and TRBJ1-4; D not resolved. This CDR3 region has 12 residues. Looked up from germline, CDR1 is SQVTM and CDR2 is ANQGSEA. V dropped 3 bases and J dropped 7 bases, with 9 bases sitting between them. CDR3 DNA: TGCAGCGTTGAGCCCGAGGGTGAAAAACTGTTTTTT. Encoded protein: CSVEPEGEKLFF.

The chain has TRBV5-1 and TRBJ1-2; tentative D call: TRBD1 (5 bases). The CDR3 spans 13 residues. Trimming shortened V by 0 bases and J by 3 bases, and 6 bases separated the two germline ends. CDR1 and CDR2 (germline): SGHRS, YFSETQ. CDR3 in DNA: TGCGCCAGCAGCTTGGAGGGGTACTATGGCTACACCTTC. Its protein is CASSLEGYYGYTF.

The chain is built from TRBV7-9 and TRBJ2-1; D is unresolved. CDR1 and CDR2 from the germline V gene are SEHNR and FQNEAQ (reference sequence). The V gene lost 3 bases and the J gene lost 0 bases, with 15 bases spanning the gap. The CDR3 loop spans 17 amino acids. The CDR3 loop is CASSFIVAGDSYNEQFF. CDR3 sequence (DNA): TGTGCCAGCAGCTTTATCGTCGCAGGCGACTCCTACAATGAGCAGTTCTTC.

The V call is TRBV4-1, the J call TRBJ2-7; maybe TRBD2 (5 bases). This CDR3 has 16 amino acids. Trimming removed 1 base from V and 0 bases from J, with 13 bases in between. Germline loops: CDR1 MGHRA, CDR2 YSYEKL. In DNA, the CDR3 is TGCGCCAGCAGCCAAGGCCTCTCGGACTTCTCCTACGAGCAGTACTTC. This sequence encodes CASSQGLSDFSYEQYF.

The chain's CDR3 is CASSLRQTGLANYGYTF. The CDR3 nucleotides read TGTGCCAGCAGCTTGCGTCAAACAGGCCTAGCTAACTATGGCTACACCTTC. The J gene is TRBJ1-2, the V gene TRBV11-2; D possibly corresponds to TRBD1 (5 bases). Looked up from germline, CDR1 is SGHAT and CDR2 is FQNNGV. With 3 bases removed from V and 0 bases from J, the gap between germline ends came to 17 bases. The CDR3 is made up of 17 amino acids. Full variable domain (outside the CDR3, taken from reference TRBV11-2 and TRBJ1-2): EAGVAQSPRYKIIEKRQSVAFWCNPISGHATLYWYQQILGQGPKLLIQFQNNGVVDDSQLPKDRFSAERLKGVDSTLKIQPAKLEDSAVYLCASSLRQTGLANYGYTFGSGTRLTVV.

This chain links TRBV6-1 with TRBJ2-1; 7 nucleotides match TRBD1. Per germline, CDR1 MNHNS and CDR2 SASEGT. This CDR3 is built from 16 residues. Losses at the gene ends were 0 bases for V and 7 bases for J; bases not matched to a gene: 9. CDR3 loop: CASSEARFARGNEQFF. CDR3 nucleotides: TGTGCCAGCAGTGAAGCGCGTTTCGCCAGGGGGAATGAGCAGTTCTTC.

The rearrangement links TRBV3-1 (or the pseudogene TRBV3-2) to TRBJ1-3; the match to TRBD1 covers 11 bases. Germline V gives CDR1 LGHDT, CDR2 YNNKEL (reference sequence). This CDR3 comprises 17 residues. The J segment lost 1 base and the V segment lost 0 bases, leaving 2 bases of the junction unmatched. The CDR3 region is CASSQEGTGGSGNTIYF. The DNA for the CDR3 is TGTGCCAGCAGCCAAGAAGGGACAGGGGGATCTGGAAACACCATATATTTT.

The CDR3 here is CASSETSGLADYNEQFF. The CDR3 DNA reads TGTGCCAGCAGCGAGACCTCAGGACTAGCGGATTACAATGAGCAGTTCTTC. The chain recombines TRBV9 with TRBJ2-1; 10 bases are shared with TRBD2. The CDR3 length is 17 residues. V dropped 3 bases and J dropped 4; count of bases not matched to a gene: 10. CDR1 and CDR2 from the germline V gene are SGDLS and YYNGEE. The variable domain in full, with the rest retrieved from reference TRBV9 and TRBJ2-1, is DSGVTQTPKHLITATGQRVTLRCSPRSGDLSVYWYQQSLDQGLQFLIQYYNGEERAKGNILERFSAQQFPDLHSELNLSSLELGDSALYFCASSETSGLADYNEQFFGPGTRLTVL.

The chain recombines TRBV28 with TRBJ2-3; 8 nucleotides agree with TRBD2. This CDR3 is 15 amino acids long. CDR1 and CDR2 (germline): MDHEN, SYDVKM. Trimming cost V 3 bases and J 2 bases; bases outside gene matches: 4. The CDR3 DNA reads as TGTGCCAGCAGTTTCGGGGGGGCCTCCACAGATACGCAGTATTTT. Amino acid sequence: CASSFGGASTDTQYF.

The rearrangement links TRBV27 to TRBJ2-1, with a weak D call TRBD1 (6 bases). Looked up from germline, CDR1 is MNHEY and CDR2 is SMNVEV (reference sequence). V was shortened by 0 bases and J by 3 bases, with 9 bases between the two germline ends. CDR3 length: 15 residues. The CDR3 DNA reads TGTGCCAGCAGTTTATCAGGACAGCTCTACAATGAGCAGTTCTTC. It translates to CASSLSGQLYNEQFF.

The V and J genes are TRBV5-4 and TRBJ2-7; 7 positions agree with TRBD1. The germline gives CDR1 SGHNT, CDR2 YYREEE (reference sequence). V dropped 2 bases and J dropped 3; count of bases not matched to a gene: 8. The CDR3 has 15 residues. CDR3 nucleotides: TGTGCCAGCAGCTTCGGGACAGCCAATGTCTACGAGCAGTACTTC. Protein sequence: CASSFGTANVYEQYF.

The chain carries TRBV19 and TRBJ1-2, with a possible D match to TRBD1 (6 bases). The germline V gene has CDR1 LNHDA and CDR2 SQIVND (reference sequence). Trimming shortened V by 3 bases and J by 4 bases, and 15 bases separated the two germline ends. The CDR3 loop spans 15 amino acids. The CDR3 bases are TGTGCCAGTAGTATGTTAATTTGGACAGCCTATGGCTACACCTTC. This codes for CASSMLIWTAYGYTF.

The genes are TRBV5-1 and TRBJ2-2; 8 positions agree with TRBD2. CDR1 is SGHRS and CDR2 is YFSETQ in the germline V gene. This CDR3 spans 14 amino acids. V shed 9 bases, J shed 6 bases, and the junction held 10 bases outside the gene matches. The CDR3 is CATRAGVGPGELFF. In nucleotides, the CDR3 is TGCGCCACCAGAGCGGGAGTAGGTCCCGGGGAGCTGTTTTTT.

The CDR3, as DNA: TGCGCCAGCAGCCAAGAGACAGGGGTAAGCTCCTACGAGCAGTACTTC. Protein product: CASSQETGVSSYEQYF. The rearrangement uses TRBV4-1 and TRBJ2-7; TRBD1 agrees at 8 bases. Unmatched junction bases numbered 4, after V lost 0 bases and J lost 0 bases. Germline lookup yields CDR1 MGHRA and CDR2 YSYEKL. There are 16 residues in the CDR3.

J is TRBJ1-4 and V is TRBV27, with D possibly TRBD1 on 6 matching bases. The V gene's germline CDR1 is MNHEY and CDR2 SMNVEV (reference sequence). Trimming pared 8 bases from V and 7 bases from J, leaving 20 bases between. The CDR3 spans 15 residues. This CDR3 is CASYPTGQGSEKLFF. CDR3 bases: TGTGCCAGCTACCCGACAGGTCAGGGTAGTGAAAAACTGTTTTTT. Combining the CDR3 with reference TRBV27 and TRBJ1-4 gives the whole variable domain EAQVTQNPRYLITVTGKKLTVTCSQNMNHEYMSWYRQDPGLGLRQIYYSMNVEVTDKGDVPEGYKVSRKEKRNFPLILESPSPNQTSLYFCASYPTGQGSEKLFFGSGTQLSVL.